Included here is one TCR beta chain sequence, with context. Its antigen is undetermined. Germline V CDR1 and CDR2: SNHLY, FYNNEI. Deletions cut 6 bases from V and 4 bases from J, with 10 bases between. The CDR3 length is 14 residues. This sample was taken from a study of Graves' ophthalmopathy and Graves' hyperthyroidism. Whole-study findings and limits: The majority of expanded thyroid clonotypes above 0.001 frequency also occurred in blood.

The PBMCs used were ones drawn from about 9.2 ml of fresh peripheral blood. RNA served as the template for amplifying TCR beta CDR3 regions. An initial RT-PCR round employing HTBI primers preceded a second-round multiplex PCR. TCRdb used MiXCR to reprocess the multiplex PCR reads, holding one entry per CDR3 protein. The data contain hundreds of thousands of distinct CDR3 sequences, about 41% of them singletons. This chain links TRBV2 with TRBJ2-6; the D gene is possibly TRBD1 (6 bases). The origin of this receptor is an adult man with Graves' ophthalmopathy. Sequences were obtained from peripheral blood. In DNA form, the CDR3 reads TGTGCCAGCAGGAGGGACAAGGGGGCCAACGTCCTGACTTTC. Translation: CASRRDKGANVLTF.